The clone carrying this T cell receptor (beta chain) was observed a few times. What it binds is unknown. These data are taken from a study of T cells after yellow fever vaccination. Using its own MiXCR run on the 5' RACE reads, TCRdb lists one record per CDR3 protein. The sample gives 200,000 to 300,000 distinct CDR3 sequences, 10% to 15% of which show up once; roughly 0.5% is in the top ten. Trimming took off 4 bases at V and 5 bases at J, with 12 bases between the two ends. The CDR3 is made up of 12 amino acids. The germline V gene encodes CDR1 SQVTM and CDR2 ANQGSEA. Study-wide findings and caveats: Repertoires obtained by FACS sorting could include abundant clonotypes that entered as contaminants from the bulk population. Boosting was followed by the reappearance of most primary-vaccination clones (96% CD4, 88% CD8). Overlap between CD4 and CD8 compartments was detected for a small share of clonotypes.

The sample in question was CD4+ T cells sorted from PBMCs, obtained 45 days after the yellow fever booster vaccination. This sequence joins TRBV29-1 and TRBJ2-7; D is possibly TRBD1 (5 bases). This receptor was taken from a man younger than 45 who received the YFV17D yellow fever vaccine. This chain's CDR3 is CSVGAARDEQYF. Here the CDR3 DNA reads TGCAGCGTTGGGGCGGCCAGGGACGAGCAGTACTTC.